This T cell receptor (beta chain) comes out of a study of T cells in Graves' hyperthyroidism and ophthalmopathy. V was pared by 4 bases and J by 4 bases, with 13 bases between. This CDR3 is 14 amino acids long. The table lists this clonotype with many counts. Amplification of TCR beta CDR3 regions used RNA as the template. Researchers ran a first-round RT-PCR on the TCR CDR3 using the HTBI primer set. TCRdb independently ran MiXCR on the multiplex PCR reads; one entry per CDR3 protein. The data hold 650,000 to 850,000 distinct CDR3 sequences, with 18% observed a single time. The chain couples TRBV12-3 or TRBV12-4 to TRBJ1-1; no definite D call. The receptor was isolated from a woman aged 45 to 65 with Graves' hyperthyroidism that later progressed to Graves' ophthalmopathy. The sample was blood. This chain's CDR3 is CASSSIQVVTEAFF. CDR3 nucleotide sequence: TGTGCCAGCAGTTCTATTCAGGTGGTCACTGAAGCTTTCTTT.